This entry lists 30 T cell receptor beta chains sequenced from one sample in a study of cytomegalovirus exposure and HLA in healthy donors. With 60 Vbeta and 13 Jbeta primers, the PCR was carried out. Profiled with immunoSEQ multiplex PCR; TCRdb holds only in-frame clones, not every one. The data contain 150,000 to 200,000 clones, roughly 73% of them seen just once; the ten biggest clones take up about 7.6%. The specimen sequenced was PBMCs. These receptors were collected from a woman in her forties in good health and CMV-seropositive.

This clone has more than one count but fewer than ten. The chain employs TRBV2 and TRBJ1-4, with D unclear. V lost 3 bases, J lost 0 bases, and 8 bases lay in between. Germline assignment: CDR1 SNHLY and CDR2 FYNNEI. This CDR3 has 15 residues. CDR3 in amino acids: CASSEWAATNEKLFF. The CDR3 bases are TGTGCCAGCAGTGAGTGGGCAGCAACTAATGAAAAACTGTTTTTT. The entire variable domain, with the rest obtained from reference TRBV2 and TRBJ1-4, is as follows: EPEVTQTPSHQVTQMGQEVILRCVPISNHLYFYWYRQILGQKVEFLVSFYNNEISEKSEIFDDQFSVERPDGSNFTLKIRSTKLEDSAMYFCASSEWAATNEKLFFGSGTQLSVL.

This clone has more than one count but fewer than ten. CDR3 region: CASSLGLAGGWQFF. CDR3 DNA sequence: TGTGCCAGCAGTCTGGGACTAGCGGGGGGCTGGCAGTTCTTC. The V and J genes are TRBV6-5 and TRBJ2-1, with 15 bases that match TRBD2. Germline trimming cut 5 bases from V and 12 bases from J; bases unmatched to any gene: 5. The germline V gene has CDR1 MNHEY and CDR2 SVGAGI. CDR3 length: 14 amino acids.

The V gene is TRBV30, the J gene TRBJ2-5, with 10 nucleotides matching TRBD1. The V and J ends lost 4 bases and 2 bases, in that order; junction bases with no gene match: 10. Looked up from germline, CDR1 is GTSNPN and CDR2 is SVGIG (reference sequence). The CDR3 is 16 residues long. The CDR3 bases are TGTGCCTGGATGCGGACCGGGACAGGGGAGCAAGAGACCCAGTACTTC. Protein product: CAWMRTGTGEQETQYF.

This chain joins TRBV5-8 and TRBJ2-1; 8 positions match TRBD2. There are 15 residues in the CDR3. Germline V gene lookup returns CDR1 SGHTS and CDR2 YDEGEE. V shed 5 bases and J 0 bases; nucleotides not matched to a gene: 4. In nucleotides, the CDR3 is TGTGCCAGCAGTTCCGGGACTAGCTCCTACAATGAGCAGTTCTTC. This translates into CASSSGTSSYNEQFF. Together with reference TRBV5-8 and TRBJ2-1, the CDR3 gives the full variable domain: EAGVTQSPTHLIKTRGQQATLRCSPISGHTSVYWYQQALGLGLQFLLWYDEGEERNRGNFPPRFSGRQFPNYSSELNVNALELEDSALYLCASSSGTSSYNEQFFGPGTRLTVL.

The chain's CDR3 is CASSFGQSSYEQYF. In nucleotides, the CDR3 is TGTGCCAGCAGCTTCGGACAGAGTTCCTACGAGCAGTACTTC. The rearrangement links TRBV5-4 to TRBJ2-7, with a tentative D call TRBD1 (6 bases). The CDR3 runs to 14 residues. The germline V gene has CDR1 SGHNT and CDR2 YYREEE (reference sequence). V lost 2 bases and J 1 base, leaving 10 bases between the germline ends.

V and J are TRBV15 and TRBJ1-1, with no clear D. V was shortened by 0 bases and J by 1 base, with 9 bases between the two germline ends. This CDR3 has 15 amino acids. Germline values: CDR1 LNHNV, CDR2 YYDKDF (reference sequence). The CDR3 sequence: CATSRDFLGNTEAFF. DNA of the CDR3: TGTGCCACCAGCAGAGATTTTCTCGGGAACACTGAAGCTTTCTTT.

The CDR3 nucleotides read TGTGCCAGTACCATGGGGGGGTCCTATGGCTACACCTTC. Encoded protein: CASTMGGSYGYTF. V gene TRBV19 combines with J gene TRBJ1-2; maybe TRBD1 (5 bases). The CDR3 is made up of 13 amino acids. Germline V gene sequence: CDR1 LNHDA, CDR2 SQIVND (reference sequence). Trimming removed 7 bases at V and 4 bases at J, with 13 bases between.

The rearrangement uses TRBV27 and TRBJ1-2, with a weak D call TRBD1 (6 bases). Trimming removed 1 base at V and 8 bases at J, with 11 bases between. The CDR3 runs 13 residues. Germline lookup yields CDR1 MNHEY and CDR2 SMNVEV (reference sequence). CDR3 amino acids: CASSLLTGGGYTF. The DNA of the CDR3 is TGTGCCAGCAGTTTATTGACAGGCGGGGGCTACACCTTC.

The chain joins TRBV7-9 to TRBJ2-1; 7 bases line up with TRBD2. The CDR3 length is 14 residues. Germline values: CDR1 SEHNR, CDR2 FQNEAQ (reference sequence). V was clipped by 3 bases and J by 13 bases; unmatched bases: 12. The CDR3, as DNA: TGTGCCAGCAGCTTCGGAGGATTAGCGGGCAGCCAGTTCTTC. Translated, it gives CASSFGGLAGSQFF.

This sequence joins TRBV30 and TRBJ2-5; D remains ambiguous. The germline gives CDR1 GTSNPN, CDR2 SVGIG (reference sequence). The V end was cut by 0 bases, the J end by 9 bases, with 17 bases between. This CDR3 contains 14 residues. The CDR3 reads CAWSVSGYEAAQYF. For the CDR3, the DNA is TGTGCCTGGAGTGTATCCGGGTACGAGGCTGCCCAGTACTTC. The whole variable domain, remainder taken from reference TRBV30 and TRBJ2-5, is SQTIHQWPATLVQPVGSPLSLECTVEGTSNPNLYWYRQAAGRGLQLLFYSVGIGQISSEVPQNLSASRPQDRQFILSSKKLLLSDSGFYLCAWSVSGYEAAQYFGPGTRLLVL.

The chain links TRBV7-2 to TRBJ1-2, with unresolved D. Per germline, CDR1 SGHTA and CDR2 FQGNSA. This CDR3 is built from 12 residues. V was clipped by 4 bases and J by 11 bases, with 14 bases between them. The CDR3 spells CASSSAGPKYTF. For the CDR3, the DNA is TGTGCCAGCAGCTCCGCGGGTCCCAAGTACACCTTC.

J is TRBJ1-1 and V is TRBV6-5, with D perhaps TRBD1 (5 bases). Looked up from germline, CDR1 is MNHEY and CDR2 is SVGAGI. CDR3 size: 13 residues. With 0 bases removed from V and 6 bases from J, the gap between germline ends came to 8 bases. The CDR3 DNA reads as TGTGCCAGCAGTTACTCGGGGGGGTCTGAAGCTTTCTTT. This codes for CASSYSGGSEAFF.

The rearrangement links TRBV29-1 to TRBJ1-5, with 9 bases matching TRBD1. This CDR3 spans 12 amino acids. Germline loops: CDR1 SQVTM, CDR2 ANQGSEA. The ends lost 7 bases at V and 4 bases at J; junction bases unmatched: 2. CDR3 loop: CSAGTGNQPQHF. CDR3 in DNA: TGCAGCGCCGGGACAGGGAATCAGCCCCAGCATTTT.

V and J are TRBV4-3 and TRBJ1-5, with D uncertain. The ends were cut back, 0 bases at V and 3 bases at J, with 3 bases in the middle. Germline-derived CDR1 and CDR2 are LGHNA and YSLEER. CDR3 length equals 13 residues. CDR3 residues: CASSQDINQPQHF. The CDR3 coding sequence is TGCGCCAGCAGCCAAGATATCAATCAGCCCCAGCATTTT.

V usage is TRBV4-2 and J usage is TRBJ2-7; D gene ambiguous. V was shortened by 3 bases and J by 6 bases, with 15 bases between the two germline ends. The CDR3 contains 14 residues. Germline V lookup: CDR1 LGHNA, CDR2 YNFKEQ. The CDR3 spells CASSQGLSAVEQYF. The CDR3 DNA sequence: TGTGCCAGCAGCCAGGGTCTATCCGCGGTCGAGCAGTACTTC.

The CDR3 DNA reads TGTGCCAGTTCAGGGATCGGGGGGAGGAAGTACGAGCAGTACTTC. This gives the protein CASSGIGGRKYEQYF. The chain has TRBV28 and TRBJ2-7; TRBD2 agrees at 7 bases. Trimming took 9 bases from V and 4 from J; bases not matched to a gene: 15. CDR1 and CDR2 (germline): MDHEN, SYDVKM. The CDR3 length is 15 residues.

V and J are TRBV19 and TRBJ1-1; D is unclear. V lost 0 bases and J 1 base, leaving 12 bases between the germline ends. The CDR3 length is 16 residues. CDR1 and CDR2 from the germline V gene are LNHDA and SQIVND (reference sequence). CDR3 in DNA: TGTGCCAGTAGTATAGACCCCCTTCGGGGGAACACTGAAGCTTTCTTT. As protein: CASSIDPLRGNTEAFF.

This rearrangement joins TRBV4-2 to TRBJ2-7; no clear D. V lost 1 base, J lost 4 bases, and 14 bases lay in between. CDR1 LGHNA and CDR2 YNFKEQ come from the germline V gene. This CDR3 has 15 residues. This CDR3 is CASSQARRGIYEQYF. CDR3 bases: TGTGCCAGCAGCCAAGCCCGGAGAGGAATTTACGAGCAGTACTTC.

This clone showed up just once. The chain links TRBV7-8 to TRBJ1-2, with TRBD1 identical over 9 bases. Germline-derived CDR1 and CDR2 are SGHVS and FQNEAQ. V dropped 5 bases and J dropped 6; count of bases not matched to a gene: 10. The CDR3 runs to 15 residues. CDR3 coding DNA: TGTGCCAGCAGCCCGCAAACCGGGACAGGGAATGGCTACACCTTC. Translated, it gives CASSPQTGTGNGYTF.

The CDR3 DNA is TGTGCCAGCAGGGGGGCCTTTAGCTCTGGAAACACCATATATTTT. Translated: CASRGAFSSGNTIYF. V and J are TRBV28 and TRBJ1-3; weak D call: TRBD1 (6 bases). The length of the CDR3 is 15 residues. Per germline, CDR1 MDHEN and CDR2 SYDVKM. V was trimmed by 6 bases and J by 0 bases, leaving 12 bases between them.

The V call is TRBV7-6, the J call TRBJ2-1, with TRBD2 identical over 7 bases. The CDR3 has 16 amino acids. Trimming took 0 bases from V and 4 from J; bases not matched to a gene: 6. Germline CDR1 is SGHVS and CDR2 is FNYEAQ. The chain's CDR3 is CASSLAGAGVYNEQFF. The CDR3 DNA sequence: TGTGCCAGCAGCTTAGCTGGGGCGGGAGTATACAATGAGCAGTTCTTC.

The CDR3 spells CALERREYGEQYF. The CDR3 DNA follows: TGTGCCCTGGAACGGCGGGAGTACGGCGAGCAGTACTTC. The genes are TRBV7-9 and TRBJ2-7; 7 nucleotides agree with TRBD2. This CDR3 contains 13 residues. Germline CDR1 is SEHNR and CDR2 is FQNEAQ (reference sequence). The V gene end was trimmed by 11 bases and the J gene end by 6 bases; junction bases not matched to a gene: 13.

In DNA form, the CDR3 reads TGTGCCAGCAGCCCAATTCAGGGGGCCCGAGAGACCCAGTACTTC. Protein sequence: CASSPIQGARETQYF. V and J are TRBV7-2 and TRBJ2-5; TRBD1 matches 8 bases. The CDR3 contains 15 residues. Germline CDR1 and CDR2: SGHTA and FQGNSA. V gave up 5 bases and J gave up 4 bases; unmatched junction bases: 9.

The rearrangement links TRBV10-3 to TRBJ1-1; D remains unclear. Trimming shortened V by 6 bases and J by 1 base, and 15 bases separated the two germline ends. The CDR3 contains 15 residues. Germline assignment: CDR1 ENHRY and CDR2 SYGVKD. CDR3 region: CAISQNLGENTEAFF. CDR3 in DNA: TGTGCCATCAGCCAGAACCTCGGGGAGAACACTGAAGCTTTCTTT.

This chain uses TRBV2 with TRBJ2-7; 7 positions agree with TRBD2. The CDR3 extends over 13 amino acids. Germline V gives CDR1 SNHLY, CDR2 FYNNEI. Losses at the gene ends were 8 bases for V and 2 bases for J; bases not matched to a gene: 6. CDR3: CASGKRETYEQYF. Here the CDR3 DNA reads TGTGCCAGCGGCAAGCGGGAAACCTACGAGCAGTACTTC. Full variable domain (outside the CDR3, taken from reference TRBV2 and TRBJ2-7): EPEVTQTPSHQVTQMGQEVILRCVPISNHLYFYWYRQILGQKVEFLVSFYNNEISEKSEIFDDQFSVERPDGSNFTLKIRSTKLEDSAMYFCASGKRETYEQYFGPGTRLTVT.

V and J are TRBV2 and TRBJ2-2; possibly TRBD1 for D (6 bases). This CDR3 has 13 amino acids. Germline CDR1 SNHLY, CDR2 FYNNEI. The V gene lost 8 bases and the J gene lost 0 bases, with 7 bases spanning the gap. This CDR3 is CASGTTNTGELFF. CDR3 bases: TGTGCCAGCGGGACAACGAACACCGGGGAGCTGTTTTTT.

This clone was seen once. The chain links TRBV7-3 to TRBJ2-5; D is possibly TRBD2 (6 bases). V gave up 5 bases and J gave up 2 bases, with 18 bases separating them. Germline CDR1 reads SGHTA; CDR2 reads FQGTGA. This CDR3 has 16 amino acids. The CDR3 DNA follows: TGTGCCAGCAGCCCCACAGGCGCCGGGGGACAAGAGACCCAGTACTTC. Translation: CASSPTGAGGQETQYF.

This chain connects TRBV7-2 to TRBJ1-1, with 9 nucleotides matching TRBD1. The CDR3 is 15 residues long. Trimming took 2 bases from V and 1 from J; bases not matched to a gene: 2. The germline V gene encodes CDR1 SGHTA and CDR2 FQGNSA. The CDR3 protein is CASSLLGQGNTEAFF. The CDR3 DNA reads as TGTGCCAGCAGCTTATTGGGACAGGGGAACACTGAAGCTTTCTTT.

This chain connects TRBV10-3 to TRBJ1-3; 8 bases line up with TRBD1. V shed 3 bases, J shed 2 bases, and the junction held 9 bases outside the gene matches. This CDR3 has 17 residues. CDR1 is ENHRY and CDR2 is SYGVKD in the germline V gene. CDR3 sequence reads: CAISDSGTGGTGNTIYF. CDR3 DNA: TGTGCCATCAGTGATTCTGGTACAGGGGGTACTGGAAACACCATATATTTT.

Points on this clone: The germline gene is not matched at one end of the junction; a read error may be the cause. V gene TRBV5-1 combines with J gene TRBJ2-1; 8 bases match TRBD1. The CDR3 is 16 residues long. Germline CDR1 SGHRS, CDR2 YFSETQ. The chain's CDR3 is CASSLVPDRVNNEQLF. CDR3 nucleotides: TGCGCCAGCAGCTTGGTTCCGGACAGGGTAAACAATGAGCAGCTCTTC.